The text below deals with one TCR beta chain. Authors' analysis steps: Amplification of reference gene primers provided the estimated nucleated cell counts. Using immunoSEQ multiplex PCR, the repertoire was profiled, and TCRdb retains in-frame clones only, with some absent. The V and J calls and clone size are taken from that table; D and trimming were inferred from the DNA. The sample holds under 300,000 clones, roughly nine tenths seen once. V was pared by 6 bases and J by 2 bases, with 10 bases of the junction left unmatched. The CDR3 extends over 16 amino acids. Germline CDR1 SNHLY, CDR2 FYNNEI. The source of the sample is a study of blood T cell repertoires in COVID-19. Study-level information: Sample material is recorded as cDNA or gDNA derived from T cells, B-cell-depleted T cells, or PBMCs.

Donors of Cohort 3 who recovered were those that had two negative PCRs, clearance, or symptom resolution. The sequencing input was PBMCs or T cells enriched from blood (not recorded which). This clonotype was sampled from a woman aged 55-70 years who had recovered from COVID-19. The J gene is TRBJ2-7, the V gene TRBV2; TRBD2 agrees at 10 bases. CDR3 amino acids: CASRNLGLAHAYEQYF. The CDR3 nucleotides are TGTGCCAGCAGAAATTTGGGACTAGCGCATGCCTACGAGCAGTACTTC.